These T cell receptor beta chains were read from a single sample in a study of siplizumab effects on memory and regulatory T cells. Assay used: immunoSEQ multiplex PCR; TCRdb lists only in-frame clones, some missing. The repertoire holds around 95,000 clones, with more than 85% as singletons. Input material: CD4+ T cells sorted from blood. All receptors derive from a human donor in good health. CDR3s include the opening cysteine and the closing phenylalanine or tryptophan. Fields, in order: J gene, V gene, CDR3 protein.

J gene: TRBJ1-3; V gene: TRBV7-9; CDR3 protein: CASSATGLGNTIYF
J gene: TRBJ2-5; V gene: TRBV4-1; CDR3 protein: CASSQDAWVGQDRGRETQYF
J gene: TRBJ2-2; V gene: TRBV9; CDR3 protein: CASSVAPGRGAGELFF
J gene: TRBJ2-3; V gene: TRBV2; CDR3 protein: CASSVGGGTDTQYF
J gene: TRBJ1-5; V gene: TRBV19; CDR3 protein: CASSRLTVNQPQHF
J gene: TRBJ1-1; V gene: TRBV2; CDR3 protein: CASSAQGALTEAFF
J gene: TRBJ2-3; V gene: TRBV10-3; CDR3 protein: CAINGGGTDTQYF
J gene: TRBJ2-2; V gene: TRBV11-3; CDR3 protein: CASSLTLGNTGELFF
J gene: TRBJ2-1; V gene: TRBV11-2; CDR3 protein: CASSSRASGGPSSYNEQFF
J gene: TRBJ2-1; V gene: TRBV28; CDR3 protein: CASSGGGGTYNEQFF
J gene: TRBJ1-3; V gene: TRBV4-3; CDR3 protein: CASSQDYPTGTSGNTIYF
J gene: TRBJ2-3; V gene: TRBV5-4; CDR3 protein: CASSLGLAPDTQYF
J gene: TRBJ1-3; V gene: TRBV6-5; CDR3 protein: CASKNAHSGNTIYF
J gene: TRBJ1-1; V gene: TRBV29-1; CDR3 protein: CSVEKGWYTEAFF
J gene: TRBJ2-7; V gene: TRBV29-1; CDR3 protein: CSVADRSSYEQYF
J gene: TRBJ2-7; V gene: TRBV5-1; CDR3 protein: CASSPGRPGYEQYF
J gene: TRBJ1-6; V gene: TRBV28; CDR3 protein: CASSLGDSNSPLHF
J gene: TRBJ1-6; V gene: TRBV19; CDR3 protein: CASSIDSYYSPLHF
J gene: TRBJ2-7; V gene: TRBV6-6; CDR3 protein: CASSYSGGLYEQYF
J gene: TRBJ2-7; V gene: TRBV5-1; CDR3 protein: CASSLGTSGGRYEQYF
J gene: TRBJ1-2; V gene: TRBV30; CDR3 protein: CAWFWLGQPYSGYTF
J gene: TRBJ1-1; V gene: TRBV4-1; CDR3 protein: CASSPRGRLEAFF
J gene: TRBJ2-2; V gene: TRBV4-1; CDR3 protein: CASSQGAGGELFF
J gene: TRBJ1-2; V gene: TRBV7-2; CDR3 protein: CASSPKITGYTF
J gene: TRBJ1-1; V gene: TRBV29-1; CDR3 protein: CSAGGLYQNTEAFF
J gene: TRBJ1-5; V gene: TRBV6-1; CDR3 protein: CASSERPGYSNQPQHF
J gene: TRBJ2-5; V gene: TRBV5-4; CDR3 protein: CASSLGLGDQETQYF
J gene: TRBJ2-2; V gene: TRBV7-3; CDR3 protein: CASSLTSGATGELFF
J gene: TRBJ2-5; V gene: TRBV7-2; CDR3 protein: CASSPGQGRPQETQYF
J gene: TRBJ2-1; V gene: TRBV18; CDR3 protein: CASSPPSGGGEQFF
J gene: TRBJ2-4; V gene: TRBV7-2; CDR3 protein: CASSLDRGQTLGKNIQYF
J gene: TRBJ2-5; V gene: TRBV7-2; CDR3 protein: CASSSGLSGETQYF
J gene: TRBJ1-2; V gene: TRBV19; CDR3 protein: CASSIKGPYGYTF
J gene: TRBJ1-5; V gene: TRBV4-3; CDR3 protein: CASSQDHSGGNQPQHF
J gene: TRBJ1-6; V gene: TRBV2; CDR3 protein: CASIVDISGSPLHF
J gene: TRBJ2-3; V gene: TRBV11-3; CDR3 protein: CASSSGHPTDTQYF
J gene: TRBJ2-2; V gene: TRBV15; CDR3 protein: CATSRDMGWETVNTGELFF
J gene: TRBJ1-1; V gene: TRBV4-3; CDR3 protein: CASSQEGLNTEAFF
J gene: TRBJ2-2; V gene: TRBV5-5; CDR3 protein: CASSWDGRANTGELFF
J gene: TRBJ2-3; V gene: TRBV7-2; CDR3 protein: CASSRDRGDTQYF
J gene: TRBJ2-7; V gene: TRBV5-1; CDR3 protein: CASSLAGGVSYEQYF
J gene: TRBJ1-3; V gene: TRBV7-9; CDR3 protein: CASSPFEGSGNTIYF
J gene: TRBJ2-1; V gene: TRBV2; CDR3 protein: CASSFLEILYNEQFF
J gene: TRBJ2-3; V gene: TRBV5-1; CDR3 protein: CASSFDSRKEDTQYF
J gene: TRBJ2-7; V gene: TRBV15; CDR3 protein: CATSRRDVRQGKYFYEQYF
J gene: TRBJ1-2; V gene: TRBV19; CDR3 protein: CASTSGTGAGLRYGYTF
J gene: TRBJ2-1; V gene: TRBV5-4; CDR3 protein: CASSLEFGQAYNEQFF
J gene: .; V gene: TRBV27; CDR3 protein: CASSLSPSGYYEQYF
J gene: TRBJ1-1; V gene: TRBV7-2; CDR3 protein: CASSLGRMNTEAFF
J gene: TRBJ2-3; V gene: TRBV9; CDR3 protein: CASSPQTRRDTDTQYF
J gene: TRBJ2-2; V gene: TRBV5-1; CDR3 protein: CASSLAPPNTGELFF
J gene: TRBJ2-5; V gene: TRBV5-1; CDR3 protein: CASTGLPGHETQYF
J gene: TRBJ1-1; V gene: TRBV10-2; CDR3 protein: CASSESGGGNTEAFF
J gene: TRBJ2-7; V gene: TRBV15; CDR3 protein: CATSRDRQGFYEQYF
J gene: TRBJ1-1; V gene: TRBV30; CDR3 protein: CAWSKGANTEAFF
J gene: TRBJ2-1; V gene: TRBV19; CDR3 protein: CASSTLDRVKGYNEQFF
J gene: TRBJ2-5; V gene: TRBV6-6; CDR3 protein: CASSDQAAGEGTQYF